This T cell receptor beta chain was sequenced during a study of blood T cell repertoires in COVID-19. Looking at the study overall: Collection of acute and convalescent COVID-19 samples took place in the United States, Italy and Spain. Nucleic acid was either cDNA or gDNA, and it came from T cells, B-cell-depleted T cells, or PBMCs.

Original analysis: Estimation of nucleated cell counts was performed using reference gene primer amplification. Here immunoSEQ multiplex PCR was the method, and the copy in TCRdb shows in-frame clones only, minus some. The D gene and trimming were derived from the DNA, and the V and J assignments and clone size from that table. This sample carries 75,000 or so clones, around 83% of them seen once, and the ten largest clones take 3.5% to 4%. This CDR3 is 15 amino acids long. CDR1 and CDR2 (germline): SGHTA, FQGNSA. Trimming took off 0 bases at V and 3 bases at J, with 12 bases between the two ends. The chain carries TRBV7-2 and TRBJ2-7; D may be TRBD1 (5 bases). Sequencing was performed on peripheral blood. This receptor was identified in a man aged 45-60 years with acute or convalescent COVID-19. CDR3 sequence: CASSLALGHIYEQYF. The CDR3 DNA reads TGTGCCAGCAGCTTAGCGCTAGGACATATCTACGAGCAGTACTTC.